The T cell receptor (beta chain) described here comes from a study of blood T cell repertoires in COVID-19 (TCRdb year 2020). Looking at the study overall: Samples covering the acute and convalescent phases of COVID-19 were provided by collaborators in the United States, Italy and Spain. The prospective study material was composed of cDNA or gDNA derived from T cells, B-cell-depleted T cells, or PBMCs. Subjects who had been exposed to COVID-19, were actively infected with it, or had recovered from it provided the deeply sampled blood TCRbeta repertoires that made up the dataset. A freely available public database, intended as a resource for researchers studying the immune response to SARS-CoV-2, is where the repertoires were released. Samples came from the ongoing ImmuneRACE study (first 160 participants) plus 1,254 subjects from 6 global collaborators. A de-identified subject ID, COVID-19 status, age in years and sex were almost always included in the sample metadata. Where available, HLA class I and class II types were obtained from metadata supplied by the sample provider rather than from assay-based typing. Overall results and qualifications from the work: The quantity of clinical and demographic metadata differed by source and by participant and was supplied without curation.

Regarding this clone: Its antigen is still unknown. Nothing much larger sits one base from this clone, and base qualities are not available.

V trim: 4 bases; J trim: 3 bases; unmatched bases: 5. Via the germline V gene (reference sequence), CDR1 is SGHKS and CDR2 YYEKEE. The CDR3, from cysteine to phenylalanine, totals 15 residues. Left in the record is the CDR3 DNA by itself, 45 bases read in frame from the first base. The immunoSEQ Assay, a bias-controlled multiplex PCR, was used to amplify TCRbeta CDR3 regions from genomic DNA. The original methods were these. The number of nucleated cells in each sample was estimated by amplification of reference gene primers within the assay. To quantify the absolute abundance of each unique TCRbeta CDR3 rearrangement, sequence reads were collapsed and filtered. For each sample, productive Simpson clonality was calculated as the square root of Simpson's diversity index across productive rearrangements. TCRdb limited this immuneACCESS table to in-frame rearrangements with V and J called. A share of clones is missing; checked studies link under half to unresolved V genes, and the rest is unexplained. The D gene and trimming were derived from the DNA, and the V and J assignments and clone size from that table. For this sample the table gives 250,000 to 300,000 clones, of which 70% to 90% were detected only once. The ten top clones hold over 4% of the sample.

In Seattle, one collaborating source enrolled patients while the infection was active and tracked those patients longitudinally over the course of disease. The collaborating institutions used their own protocols to collect whole blood in K2EDTA tubes. Collaborator samples were shipped for TCRbeta analysis as frozen whole blood, isolated PBMCs, or DNA extracted from either sample type. Input material: peripheral blood. Rearrangement joined TRBV5-5 to TRBJ2-2; TRBD2 fits 8 bases in the junction. The origin of this receptor is a woman aged 60-70 years with COVID-19, enrolled during active disease. The nucleotide sequence reads as follows: TGTGCCAGCAGCGCGCGGGGGGCCGACACCGGGGAGCTGTTTTTT. This is translated as CASSARGADTGELFF.